Here is one TCR beta chain with its context. The antigen remains undetermined. The sample originates from a study of OX40 agonist ivuxolimab in advanced cancers. Sequencing was performed with immunoSEQ multiplex PCR; in TCRdb, only in-frame clones are kept and a portion is missing. The profile covers fewer than 95,000 clones, with about 90% appearing a single time and 0.7% to 0.95% taken by the ten largest. V was trimmed by 1 base and J by 7 bases, leaving 13 bases between them. The CDR3 totals 15 residues. Germline V CDR1 and CDR2: SGHVS, FQNEAQ. Notes on the study in general: The authors also found low normalized T-cell clonal expansion in some nonresponders. CD4+ T cells averaged fewer expanded clones than CD8+ T cells.

The J gene is TRBJ1-4, the V gene TRBV7-8; TRBD1 might be the D (6 bases). This sample comprised CD4+ or CD8+ T cells sorted from blood, obtained in a trial of the OX40 agonist ivuxolimab. This sequence was found in an adult with an advanced solid tumor such as melanoma, head and neck, liver or kidney cancer. Written as DNA, the CDR3 is TGTGCCAGCAGCTTAGGTTCGGGGGGCGTTGAAAAACTGTTTTTT. It yields the protein CASSLGSGGVEKLFF.